These 4 T cell receptor beta chains were all obtained from the same sample, sequenced in a study of T cell responses to AZD1222 COVID-19 vaccine. Here immunoSEQ multiplex PCR was the method, and the copy in TCRdb shows in-frame clones only, minus some. The data hold about 67,000 clones, with about 85% observed a single time. The material sequenced was peripheral blood, taken on day 0 of AZD1222 vaccination. These receptor sequences come from an adult in good health.

V usage is TRBV10-2 and J usage is TRBJ2-1, with 14 nucleotides matching TRBD2. Losses at the gene ends were 6 bases for V and 3 bases for J; bases not matched to a gene: 13. This CDR3 comprises 19 residues. The germline CDR1 and CDR2 sequences are WSHSY and SAAADI. The CDR3 sequence is CASRIGLAGGRSFYNEQFF. CDR3 nucleotide sequence: TGCGCCAGCAGAATTGGACTAGCGGGAGGCCGTTCTTTCTACAATGAGCAGTTCTTC.

This clone was seen a single time. This chain joins TRBV30 and TRBJ1-4, with D possibly TRBD1 on 5 matching bases. Germline V gene lookup returns CDR1 GTSNPN and CDR2 SVGIG (reference sequence). Trimming took 2 bases from V and 4 from J, leaving 11 bases between them. This CDR3 spans 14 amino acids. The CDR3 here is CAWSRQGYNEKLFF. The DNA of the CDR3 is TGTGCCTGGAGTCGGCAGGGATATAATGAAAAACTGTTTTTT.

The V call is TRBV5-1, the J call TRBJ2-2, with D uncertain. The V end was cut by 4 bases, the J end by 1 base, with 8 bases between. This CDR3 region has 14 residues. Germline V gene data show CDR1 as SGHRS and CDR2 as YFSETQ. As DNA, the CDR3 is TGCGCCAGCAGCAGCCTCGGGAACACCGGGGAGCTGTTTTTT. Its translation is CASSSLGNTGELFF.

The genes are TRBV18 and TRBJ1-1; 8 bases map to TRBD1. CDR3 length: 16 residues. CDR1 is KGHSH and CDR2 is LQKENI in the germline V gene. Trimming removed 1 base from V and 5 bases from J; junction bases left unmatched: 9. The CDR3 DNA follows: TGTGCCAGCTCACCACTCGGGACAGGAGGTGGGACTGAAGCTTTCTTT. It yields the protein CASSPLGTGGGTEAFF.